This T cell receptor beta chain was profiled in a study of CD8+CD57+ T cells in acquired aplastic anemia. Genomic DNA templated the TCR beta VDJ and CDR3 profiling. TCRdb re-called the reads with MiXCR, one entry per CDR3 protein. Among some 180,000 distinct CDR3 sequences listed, 35% to 50% were seen once. This clonotype has a count of ten or more. The V end lost 1 base, the J end lost 12 bases, and 13 bases lay between the germline ends. The CDR3 contains 14 residues. The germline gives CDR1 SGHTA, CDR2 FQGTGA. Sequencing was performed on sorted CD4+, CD8+, or CD8+CD57+ T cells (not recorded which) from PBMCs. This chain uses TRBV7-3 with TRBJ1-6, with D perhaps matching TRBD1 (6 bases). The TCR sequence derives from a human donor in good health. CDR3 loop: CASSLIPGVGPLHF. As DNA, the CDR3 is TGTGCCAGCAGCTTAATTCCAGGGGTGGGACCCCTCCACTTT.